The clone carrying this TCR beta chain was seen just once. What it binds is unknown. A junction boundary mismatches the germline segment, possibly from a read error. Researchers used 5'RACE with constant-segment primers to make TCR alpha and TCR beta cDNA libraries that carry sample barcodes and UMIs. TCRdb called the 5' RACE reads again in MiXCR, with one record for every CDR3 protein. This sample has some 150,000 distinct CDR3 sequences, with approximately 5.7% found just once. These data are taken from a study of T-cell memory formation after mild COVID-19. Overall study findings and caveats: Among CD4+ contracting clones, most were CM and EM, and CD8+ ones EMRA.

CDR1 is SGHTA and CDR2 is FQGNSA in the germline V gene. This CDR3 is 10 amino acids long. The TCR originated in an adult woman who had mild COVID-19 (a few samples of this study predate the infection). Cell type and time point are not known. V usage is TRBV7-2 and J usage is TRBJ2-1; 7 nucleotides line up with TRBD2. Sample: PBMCs or a T cell subset sorted from them (not recorded which). For the CDR3, the DNA is TGTTCCAGCAGCGGGGTTGAGCAGTTCTTC. This sequence encodes CSSSGVEQFF. The entire variable domain, with the rest obtained from reference TRBV7-2 and TRBJ2-1, is as follows: GAGVSQSPSNKVTEKGKDVELRCDPISGHTALYWYRQSLGQGLEFLIYFQGNSAPDKSGLPSDRFSAERTGGSVSTLTIQRTQQEDSAVYLCSSSGVEQFFGPGTRLTVL.